This T cell receptor (beta chain) was captured by sequencing in a study of blood T cell repertoires in COVID-19. TCRdb's copy holds only in-frame clones and misses some; the assay was immunoSEQ multiplex PCR. The repertoire holds 200,000 to 250,000 clones, with 86% as singletons. The CDR3 consists of 13 residues. Germline V gives CDR1 SQVTM, CDR2 ANQGSEA. The ends lost 3 bases at V and 2 bases at J; junction bases unmatched: 3. This receptor was taken from a woman aged 45-59 years who had recovered from COVID-19. The chain uses TRBV29-1 and TRBJ1-2, with 7 bases identical to TRBD1. The material sequenced was PBMCs or T cells enriched from blood (not recorded which). Here the CDR3 reads CSVEGQRNYGYTF. For the CDR3, the DNA is TGCAGCGTTGAGGGACAGCGGAACTATGGCTACACCTTC.